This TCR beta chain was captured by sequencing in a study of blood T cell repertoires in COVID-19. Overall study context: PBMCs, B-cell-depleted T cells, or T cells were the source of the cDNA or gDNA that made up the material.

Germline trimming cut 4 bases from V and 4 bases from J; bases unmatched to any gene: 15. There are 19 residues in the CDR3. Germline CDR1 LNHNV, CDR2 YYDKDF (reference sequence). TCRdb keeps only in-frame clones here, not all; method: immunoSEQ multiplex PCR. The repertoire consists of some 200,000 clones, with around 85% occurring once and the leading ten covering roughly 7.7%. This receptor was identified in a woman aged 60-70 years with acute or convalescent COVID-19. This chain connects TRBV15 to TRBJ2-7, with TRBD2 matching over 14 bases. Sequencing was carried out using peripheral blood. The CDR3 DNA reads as TGTGCCACCAGCACATTCGGAAACGTAGGGACTAGCGGGAGTTACGAGCAGTACTTC. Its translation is CATSTFGNVGTSGSYEQYF.